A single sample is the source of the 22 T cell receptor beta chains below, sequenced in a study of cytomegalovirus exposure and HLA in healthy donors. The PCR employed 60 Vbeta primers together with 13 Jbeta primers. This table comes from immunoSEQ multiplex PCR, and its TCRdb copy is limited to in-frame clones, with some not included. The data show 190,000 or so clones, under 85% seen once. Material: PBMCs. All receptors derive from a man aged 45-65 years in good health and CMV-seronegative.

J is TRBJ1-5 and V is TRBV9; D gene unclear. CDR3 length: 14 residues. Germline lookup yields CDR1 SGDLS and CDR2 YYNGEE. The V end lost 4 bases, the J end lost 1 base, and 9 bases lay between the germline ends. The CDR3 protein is CASSPSGSNQPQHF. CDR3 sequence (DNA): TGTGCCAGCAGCCCCTCAGGCAGCAATCAGCCCCAGCATTTT.

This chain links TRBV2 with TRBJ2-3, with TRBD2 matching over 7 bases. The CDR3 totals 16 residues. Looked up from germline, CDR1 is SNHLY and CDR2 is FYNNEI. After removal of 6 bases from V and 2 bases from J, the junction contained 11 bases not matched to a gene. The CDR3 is CASRFTKRDDTDTQYF. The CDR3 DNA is TGTGCCAGCAGATTCACTAAGCGGGATGACACAGATACGCAGTATTTT.

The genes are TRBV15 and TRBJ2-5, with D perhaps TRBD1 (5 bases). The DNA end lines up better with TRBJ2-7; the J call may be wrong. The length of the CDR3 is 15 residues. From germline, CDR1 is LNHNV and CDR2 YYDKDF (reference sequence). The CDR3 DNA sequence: TGTGCCACCAGCAGAGATAAGGATAGGGGCGTCGAGCAGTACTTC. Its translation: CATSRDKDRGVEQYF.

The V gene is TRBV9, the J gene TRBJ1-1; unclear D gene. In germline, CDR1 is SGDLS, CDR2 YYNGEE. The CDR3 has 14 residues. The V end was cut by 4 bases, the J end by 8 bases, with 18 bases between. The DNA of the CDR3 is TGTGCCAGCAGCCCACCCCGGGTAGGAGGAGAAGCTTTCTTT. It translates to CASSPPRVGGEAFF.

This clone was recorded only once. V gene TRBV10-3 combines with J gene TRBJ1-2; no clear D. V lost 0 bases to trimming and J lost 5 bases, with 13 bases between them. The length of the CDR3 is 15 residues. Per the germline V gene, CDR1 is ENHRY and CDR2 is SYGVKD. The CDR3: CAISESGSKRYGYTF. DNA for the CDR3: TGTGCCATCAGTGAGTCTGGGTCGAAGCGATATGGCTACACCTTC.

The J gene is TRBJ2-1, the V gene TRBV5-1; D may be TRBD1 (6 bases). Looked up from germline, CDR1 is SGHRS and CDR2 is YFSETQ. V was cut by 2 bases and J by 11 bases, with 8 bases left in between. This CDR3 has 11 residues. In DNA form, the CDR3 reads TGCGCCAGCAGCTTACAGGGACAGCAGTTCTTC. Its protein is CASSLQGQQFF.

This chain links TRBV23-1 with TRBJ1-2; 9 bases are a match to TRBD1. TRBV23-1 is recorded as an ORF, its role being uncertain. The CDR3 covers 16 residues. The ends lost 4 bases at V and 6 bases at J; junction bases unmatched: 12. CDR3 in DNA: TGCGCCAGCAGTCTGCTTCCGGGACAGGGTGAAGATGGCTACACCTTC. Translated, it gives CASSLLPGQGEDGYTF.

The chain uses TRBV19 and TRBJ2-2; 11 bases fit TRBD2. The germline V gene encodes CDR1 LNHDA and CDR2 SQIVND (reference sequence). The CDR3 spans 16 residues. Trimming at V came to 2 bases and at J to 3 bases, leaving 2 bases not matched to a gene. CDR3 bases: TGTGCCAGTAGTATACTAGCGGGGGGCCACACCGGGGAGCTGTTTTTT. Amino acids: CASSILAGGHTGELFF.

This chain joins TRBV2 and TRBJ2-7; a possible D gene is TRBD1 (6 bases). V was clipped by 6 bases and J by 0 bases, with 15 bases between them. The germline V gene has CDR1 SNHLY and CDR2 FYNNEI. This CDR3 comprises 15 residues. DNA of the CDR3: TGTGCCAGCAGACTACAGGGAACGTTCTCCTACGAGCAGTACTTC. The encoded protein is CASRLQGTFSYEQYF.

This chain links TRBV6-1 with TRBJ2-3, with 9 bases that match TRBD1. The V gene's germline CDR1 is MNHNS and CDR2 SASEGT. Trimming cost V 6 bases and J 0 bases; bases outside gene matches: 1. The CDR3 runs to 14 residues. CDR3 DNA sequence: TGTGCCAGCAGAGACAGGGGGAGCACAGATACGCAGTATTTT. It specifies CASRDRGSTDTQYF.

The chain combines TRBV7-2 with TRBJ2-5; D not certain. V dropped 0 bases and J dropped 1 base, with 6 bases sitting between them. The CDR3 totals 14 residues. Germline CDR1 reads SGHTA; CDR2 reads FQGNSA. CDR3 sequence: CASSLARSQETQYF. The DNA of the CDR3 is TGTGCCAGCAGCTTAGCCCGGAGCCAAGAGACCCAGTACTTC.

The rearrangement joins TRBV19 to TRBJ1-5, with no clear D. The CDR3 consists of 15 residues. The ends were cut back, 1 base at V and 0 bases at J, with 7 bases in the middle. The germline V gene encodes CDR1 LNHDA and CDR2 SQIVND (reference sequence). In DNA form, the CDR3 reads TGTGCCAGTAGTATAGGACGGGATAGCAATCAGCCCCAGCATTTT. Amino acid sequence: CASSIGRDSNQPQHF. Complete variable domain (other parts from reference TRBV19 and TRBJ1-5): DGGITQSPKYLFRKEGQNVTLSCEQNLNHDAMYWYRQDPGQGLRLIYYSQIVNDFQKGDIAEGYSVSREKKESFPLTVTSAQKNPTAFYLCASSIGRDSNQPQHFGDGTRLSIL.

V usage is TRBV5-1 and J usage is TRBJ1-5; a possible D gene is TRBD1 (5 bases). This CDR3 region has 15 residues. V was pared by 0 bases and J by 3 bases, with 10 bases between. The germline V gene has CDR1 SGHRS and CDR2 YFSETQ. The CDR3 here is CASSLDAGNNQPQHF. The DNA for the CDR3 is TGCGCCAGCAGCTTGGATGCAGGGAACAATCAGCCCCAGCATTTT.

This chain's CDR3 is CASSPLAGQNEQFF. In DNA, the CDR3 is TGTGCCAGCAGCCCATTAGCGGGGCAGAATGAGCAGTTCTTC. The V and J genes are TRBV7-2 and TRBJ2-1; 8 positions match TRBD2. V shed 5 bases and J 7 bases; nucleotides not matched to a gene: 7. This CDR3 contains 14 residues. The germline V gene has CDR1 SGHTA and CDR2 FQGNSA.

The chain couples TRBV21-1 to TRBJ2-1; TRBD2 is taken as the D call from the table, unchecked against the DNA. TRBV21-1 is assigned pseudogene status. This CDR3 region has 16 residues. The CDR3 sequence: CASSPWGGRARDEQFF. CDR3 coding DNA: TGTGCCAGCAGCCCTTGGGGCGGGAGGGCCAGGGATGAGCAGTTCTTC.

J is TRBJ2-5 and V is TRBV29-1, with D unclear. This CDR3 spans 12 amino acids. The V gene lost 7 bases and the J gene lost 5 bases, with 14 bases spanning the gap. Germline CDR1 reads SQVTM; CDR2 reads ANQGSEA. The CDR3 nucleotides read TGCAGCGCCGCTGGGTTGCGGGAGACCCAGTACTTC. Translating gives CSAAGLRETQYF.

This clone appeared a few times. The CDR3 loop is CASSRQERGETQYF. CDR3 nucleotide sequence: TGCGCCAGCAGCCGACAGGAGCGGGGAGAGACCCAGTACTTC. V usage is TRBV5-1 and J usage is TRBJ2-5; maybe TRBD2 (7 bases). Germline-derived CDR1 and CDR2 are SGHRS and YFSETQ. With 4 bases removed from V and 4 bases from J, the gap between germline ends came to 14 bases. The CDR3 runs to 14 residues.

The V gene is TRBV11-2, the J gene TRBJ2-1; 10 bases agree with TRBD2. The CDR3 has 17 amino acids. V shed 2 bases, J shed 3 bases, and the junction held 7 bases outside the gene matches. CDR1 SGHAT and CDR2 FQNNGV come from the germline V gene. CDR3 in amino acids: CASSLTRLAGNYNEQFF. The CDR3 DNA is TGTGCCAGCAGCTTAACCCGACTAGCGGGCAACTACAATGAGCAGTTCTTC.

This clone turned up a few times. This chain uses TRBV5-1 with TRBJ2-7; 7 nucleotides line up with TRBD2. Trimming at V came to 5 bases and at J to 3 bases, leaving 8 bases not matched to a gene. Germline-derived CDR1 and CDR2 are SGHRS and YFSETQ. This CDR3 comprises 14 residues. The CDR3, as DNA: TGCGCCAGCAGGAGTCTAGCGGCCCGCTACGAGCAGTACTTC. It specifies CASRSLAARYEQYF.

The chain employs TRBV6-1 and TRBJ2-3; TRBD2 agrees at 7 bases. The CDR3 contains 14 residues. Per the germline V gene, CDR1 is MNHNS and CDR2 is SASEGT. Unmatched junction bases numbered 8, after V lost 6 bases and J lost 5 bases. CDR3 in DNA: TGTGCCAGCAGCCGGGACTACGGTAGAGATACGCAGTATTTT. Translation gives CASSRDYGRDTQYF.

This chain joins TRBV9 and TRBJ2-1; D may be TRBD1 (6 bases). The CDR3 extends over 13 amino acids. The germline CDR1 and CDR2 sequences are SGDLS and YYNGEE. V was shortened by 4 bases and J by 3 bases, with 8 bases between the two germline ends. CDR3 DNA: TGTGCCAGCAGCTCGGACAGCTACAATGAGCAGTTCTTC. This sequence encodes CASSSDSYNEQFF.

The CDR3 region is CASSTSGSRSRYEQYF. CDR3 coding DNA: TGTGCCAGTAGTACTAGCGGGAGTAGGTCGCGATACGAGCAGTACTTC. The genes are TRBV19 and TRBJ2-7; 10 nucleotides line up with TRBD2. V shed 4 bases, J shed 4 bases, and the junction held 10 bases outside the gene matches. Germline CDR1 and CDR2: LNHDA and SQIVND (reference sequence). The CDR3 runs 16 residues.